This T cell receptor beta chain was observed in a study of blood T cell repertoires in COVID-19. In the study overall: The United States, Italy and Spain provided the acute and convalescent COVID-19 samples. PBMCs, B-cell-depleted T cells, or T cells provided the cDNA or gDNA that made up the material.

This CDR3 region has 18 residues. The assay was immunoSEQ multiplex PCR, and TCRdb's table has in-frame clones only and misses some. This sample has fewer than 350,000 clones, with around nine tenths found just once. The V gene is TRBV21-1, the J gene TRBJ1-2; the table's D call of TRBD1 was not tested on the DNA. TRBV21-1 is listed as a pseudogene. The sequence was obtained from a man aged 35 to 55 with acute or convalescent COVID-19. Sequenced input: peripheral blood. The CDR3 region is CASSKDEGDRAQFYGYTF. The CDR3 coding sequence is TGTGCCAGCAGCAAAGATGAAGGGGACAGGGCGCAATTCTATGGCTACACCTTC.